This T cell receptor (beta chain) was documented in a study of blood T cell repertoires in COVID-19. Study summary: Samples came from the United States, Italy and Spain, spanning acute and convalescent COVID-19.

This CDR3 has 16 amino acids. Germline loops: CDR1 MNHEY, CDR2 SMNVEV (reference sequence). Germline trimming cut 4 bases from V and 4 bases from J; bases unmatched to any gene: 7. All enrollees were roughly 18 to 89 years old and from 25 or so US areas. Authors' processing steps: The assay estimated nucleated cells by amplifying reference gene primers. Generated by immunoSEQ multiplex PCR, the TCRdb table keeps only in-frame clones and is missing some. V and J calls and clone size are as listed in that table; D and trimming were resolved from the DNA. Found here are about 200,000 clones, roughly 90% of them singletons; the top ten hold roughly 8.1%. This clone has only one observation.

Sequencing was done on a sample of PBMCs or T cells enriched from blood (not recorded which). The sequence was collected from a woman between 18 and 29 years old who had recovered from COVID-19. This chain uses TRBV27 with TRBJ2-3, with TRBD2 identical over 11 bases. In DNA form, the CDR3 reads TGTGCCAGCAGTTCATTAGCGGGGGGGCGACCAGATACGCAGTATTTT. As protein: CASSSLAGGRPDTQYF.